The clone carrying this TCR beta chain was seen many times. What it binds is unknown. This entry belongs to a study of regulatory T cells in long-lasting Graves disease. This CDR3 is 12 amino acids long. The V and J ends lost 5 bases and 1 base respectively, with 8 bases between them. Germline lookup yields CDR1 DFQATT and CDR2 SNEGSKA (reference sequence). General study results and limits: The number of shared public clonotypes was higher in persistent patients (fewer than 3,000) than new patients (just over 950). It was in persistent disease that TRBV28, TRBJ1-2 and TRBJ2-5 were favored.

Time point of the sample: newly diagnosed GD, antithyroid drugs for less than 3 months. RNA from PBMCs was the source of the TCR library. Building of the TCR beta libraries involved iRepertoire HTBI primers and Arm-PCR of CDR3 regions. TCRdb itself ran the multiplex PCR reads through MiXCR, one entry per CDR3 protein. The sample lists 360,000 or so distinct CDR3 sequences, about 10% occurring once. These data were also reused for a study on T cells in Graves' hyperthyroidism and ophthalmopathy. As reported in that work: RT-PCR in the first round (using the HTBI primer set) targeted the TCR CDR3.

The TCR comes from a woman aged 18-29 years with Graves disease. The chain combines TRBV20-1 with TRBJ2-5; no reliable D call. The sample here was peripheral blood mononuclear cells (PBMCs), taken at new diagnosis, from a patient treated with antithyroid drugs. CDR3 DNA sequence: TGCAGTGCTCGCCCCCCCCAAGAGACCCAGTACTTC. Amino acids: CSARPPQETQYF.